Sequencing of this T cell receptor (beta chain) was carried out in a study of blood T cell repertoires in COVID-19. Overall study context: The analysed material was cDNA or gDNA that came from T cells, B-cell-depleted T cells, or PBMCs.

The authors' processing: The assay estimated nucleated cells by amplifying reference gene primers. Assay: immunoSEQ multiplex PCR; the TCRdb copy retains only in-frame clones and omits some. That table is the source of V, J and clone size, and D and trimming were worked out from the DNA. The sample includes fewer than 250,000 clones, 86% of them seen just once. The receptor's source is a woman aged 50 to 60 with acute or convalescent COVID-19. What was sequenced was peripheral blood.

This CDR3 reads CASSLDREFETQYF. CDR3 bases: TGCGCCAGCAGCCTGGACAGGGAGTTCGAGACCCAGTACTTC. The rearrangement uses TRBV10-2 and TRBJ2-5; 8 bases map to TRBD1. CDR3 length: 14 amino acids. CDR1 is WSHSY, CDR2 SAAADI, per germline. The junction had 8 bases not matched to a gene; V was cut back by 6 bases and J by 5 bases.